The source of this T cell receptor beta chain is a study of T cell changes during pregnancy in multiple sclerosis. Trimming pared 5 bases from V and 3 bases from J, leaving 8 bases between. Germline assignment: CDR1 SGHTA and CDR2 FQGNSA. There are 13 residues in the CDR3. TCRdb's copy holds only in-frame clones and misses some; the assay was immunoSEQ multiplex PCR. This sample has some 94,000 clones, with approximately 90% found just once. This clone was counted once. The sequence was collected from a female donor in good health, enrolled as a control in a pregnancy study. The material was peripheral blood, obtained in the first trimester of pregnancy. J is TRBJ1-5 and V is TRBV7-2, with D possibly TRBD1 on 5 matching bases. CDR3 residues: CASSIRDNQPQHF. As DNA, the CDR3 is TGTGCCAGCAGCATCAGGGACAATCAGCCCCAGCATTTT.